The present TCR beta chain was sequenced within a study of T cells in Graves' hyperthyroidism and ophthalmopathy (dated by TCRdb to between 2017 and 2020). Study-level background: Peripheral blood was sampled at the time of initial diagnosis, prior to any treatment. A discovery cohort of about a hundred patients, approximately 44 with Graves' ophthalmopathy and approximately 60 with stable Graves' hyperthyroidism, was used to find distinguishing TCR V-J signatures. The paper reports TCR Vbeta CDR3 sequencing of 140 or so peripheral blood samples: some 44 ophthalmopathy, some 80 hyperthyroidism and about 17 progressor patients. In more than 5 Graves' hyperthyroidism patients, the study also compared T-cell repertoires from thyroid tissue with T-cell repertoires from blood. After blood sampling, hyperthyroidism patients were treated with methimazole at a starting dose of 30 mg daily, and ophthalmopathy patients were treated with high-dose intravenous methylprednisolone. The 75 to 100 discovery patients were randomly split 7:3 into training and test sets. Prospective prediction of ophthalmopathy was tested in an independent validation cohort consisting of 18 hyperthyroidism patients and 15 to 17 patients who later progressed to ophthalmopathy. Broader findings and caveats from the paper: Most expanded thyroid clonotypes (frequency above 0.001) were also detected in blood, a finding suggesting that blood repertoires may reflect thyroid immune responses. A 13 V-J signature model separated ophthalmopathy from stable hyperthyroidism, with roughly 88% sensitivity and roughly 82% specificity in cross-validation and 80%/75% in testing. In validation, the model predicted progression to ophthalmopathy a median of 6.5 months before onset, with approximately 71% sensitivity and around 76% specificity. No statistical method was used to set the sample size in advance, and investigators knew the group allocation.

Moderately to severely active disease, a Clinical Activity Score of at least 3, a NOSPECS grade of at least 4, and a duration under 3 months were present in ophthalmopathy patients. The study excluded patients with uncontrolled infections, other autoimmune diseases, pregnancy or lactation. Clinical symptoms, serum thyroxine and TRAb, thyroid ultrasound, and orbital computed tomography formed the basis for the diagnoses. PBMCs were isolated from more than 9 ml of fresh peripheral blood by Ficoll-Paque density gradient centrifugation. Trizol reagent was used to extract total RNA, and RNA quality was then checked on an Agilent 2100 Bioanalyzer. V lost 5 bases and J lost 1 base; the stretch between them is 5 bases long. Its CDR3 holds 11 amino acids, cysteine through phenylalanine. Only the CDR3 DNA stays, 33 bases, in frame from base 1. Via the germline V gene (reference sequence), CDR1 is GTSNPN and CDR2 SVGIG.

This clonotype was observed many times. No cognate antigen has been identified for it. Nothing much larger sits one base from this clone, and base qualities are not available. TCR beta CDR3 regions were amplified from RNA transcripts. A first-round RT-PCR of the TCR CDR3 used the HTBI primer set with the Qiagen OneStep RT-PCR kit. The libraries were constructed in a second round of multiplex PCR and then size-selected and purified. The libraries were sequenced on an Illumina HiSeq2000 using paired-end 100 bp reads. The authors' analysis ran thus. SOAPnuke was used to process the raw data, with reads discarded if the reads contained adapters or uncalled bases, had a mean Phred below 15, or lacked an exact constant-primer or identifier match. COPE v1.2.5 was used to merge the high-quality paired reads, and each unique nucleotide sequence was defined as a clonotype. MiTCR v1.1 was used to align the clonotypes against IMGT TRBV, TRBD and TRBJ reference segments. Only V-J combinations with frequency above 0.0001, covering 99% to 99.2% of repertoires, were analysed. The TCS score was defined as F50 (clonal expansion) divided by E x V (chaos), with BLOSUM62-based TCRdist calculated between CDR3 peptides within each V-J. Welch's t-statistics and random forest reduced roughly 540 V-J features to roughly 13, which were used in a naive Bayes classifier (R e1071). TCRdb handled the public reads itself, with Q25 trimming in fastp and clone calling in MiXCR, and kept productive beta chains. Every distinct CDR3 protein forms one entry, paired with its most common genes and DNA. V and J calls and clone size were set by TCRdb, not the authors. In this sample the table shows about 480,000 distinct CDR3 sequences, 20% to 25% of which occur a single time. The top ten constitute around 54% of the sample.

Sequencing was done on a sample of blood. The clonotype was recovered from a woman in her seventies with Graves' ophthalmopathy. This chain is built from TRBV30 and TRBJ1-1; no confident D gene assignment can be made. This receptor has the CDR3 CAWGENTEAFF. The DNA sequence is TGTGCCTGGGGAGAGAACACTGAAGCTTTCTTT.